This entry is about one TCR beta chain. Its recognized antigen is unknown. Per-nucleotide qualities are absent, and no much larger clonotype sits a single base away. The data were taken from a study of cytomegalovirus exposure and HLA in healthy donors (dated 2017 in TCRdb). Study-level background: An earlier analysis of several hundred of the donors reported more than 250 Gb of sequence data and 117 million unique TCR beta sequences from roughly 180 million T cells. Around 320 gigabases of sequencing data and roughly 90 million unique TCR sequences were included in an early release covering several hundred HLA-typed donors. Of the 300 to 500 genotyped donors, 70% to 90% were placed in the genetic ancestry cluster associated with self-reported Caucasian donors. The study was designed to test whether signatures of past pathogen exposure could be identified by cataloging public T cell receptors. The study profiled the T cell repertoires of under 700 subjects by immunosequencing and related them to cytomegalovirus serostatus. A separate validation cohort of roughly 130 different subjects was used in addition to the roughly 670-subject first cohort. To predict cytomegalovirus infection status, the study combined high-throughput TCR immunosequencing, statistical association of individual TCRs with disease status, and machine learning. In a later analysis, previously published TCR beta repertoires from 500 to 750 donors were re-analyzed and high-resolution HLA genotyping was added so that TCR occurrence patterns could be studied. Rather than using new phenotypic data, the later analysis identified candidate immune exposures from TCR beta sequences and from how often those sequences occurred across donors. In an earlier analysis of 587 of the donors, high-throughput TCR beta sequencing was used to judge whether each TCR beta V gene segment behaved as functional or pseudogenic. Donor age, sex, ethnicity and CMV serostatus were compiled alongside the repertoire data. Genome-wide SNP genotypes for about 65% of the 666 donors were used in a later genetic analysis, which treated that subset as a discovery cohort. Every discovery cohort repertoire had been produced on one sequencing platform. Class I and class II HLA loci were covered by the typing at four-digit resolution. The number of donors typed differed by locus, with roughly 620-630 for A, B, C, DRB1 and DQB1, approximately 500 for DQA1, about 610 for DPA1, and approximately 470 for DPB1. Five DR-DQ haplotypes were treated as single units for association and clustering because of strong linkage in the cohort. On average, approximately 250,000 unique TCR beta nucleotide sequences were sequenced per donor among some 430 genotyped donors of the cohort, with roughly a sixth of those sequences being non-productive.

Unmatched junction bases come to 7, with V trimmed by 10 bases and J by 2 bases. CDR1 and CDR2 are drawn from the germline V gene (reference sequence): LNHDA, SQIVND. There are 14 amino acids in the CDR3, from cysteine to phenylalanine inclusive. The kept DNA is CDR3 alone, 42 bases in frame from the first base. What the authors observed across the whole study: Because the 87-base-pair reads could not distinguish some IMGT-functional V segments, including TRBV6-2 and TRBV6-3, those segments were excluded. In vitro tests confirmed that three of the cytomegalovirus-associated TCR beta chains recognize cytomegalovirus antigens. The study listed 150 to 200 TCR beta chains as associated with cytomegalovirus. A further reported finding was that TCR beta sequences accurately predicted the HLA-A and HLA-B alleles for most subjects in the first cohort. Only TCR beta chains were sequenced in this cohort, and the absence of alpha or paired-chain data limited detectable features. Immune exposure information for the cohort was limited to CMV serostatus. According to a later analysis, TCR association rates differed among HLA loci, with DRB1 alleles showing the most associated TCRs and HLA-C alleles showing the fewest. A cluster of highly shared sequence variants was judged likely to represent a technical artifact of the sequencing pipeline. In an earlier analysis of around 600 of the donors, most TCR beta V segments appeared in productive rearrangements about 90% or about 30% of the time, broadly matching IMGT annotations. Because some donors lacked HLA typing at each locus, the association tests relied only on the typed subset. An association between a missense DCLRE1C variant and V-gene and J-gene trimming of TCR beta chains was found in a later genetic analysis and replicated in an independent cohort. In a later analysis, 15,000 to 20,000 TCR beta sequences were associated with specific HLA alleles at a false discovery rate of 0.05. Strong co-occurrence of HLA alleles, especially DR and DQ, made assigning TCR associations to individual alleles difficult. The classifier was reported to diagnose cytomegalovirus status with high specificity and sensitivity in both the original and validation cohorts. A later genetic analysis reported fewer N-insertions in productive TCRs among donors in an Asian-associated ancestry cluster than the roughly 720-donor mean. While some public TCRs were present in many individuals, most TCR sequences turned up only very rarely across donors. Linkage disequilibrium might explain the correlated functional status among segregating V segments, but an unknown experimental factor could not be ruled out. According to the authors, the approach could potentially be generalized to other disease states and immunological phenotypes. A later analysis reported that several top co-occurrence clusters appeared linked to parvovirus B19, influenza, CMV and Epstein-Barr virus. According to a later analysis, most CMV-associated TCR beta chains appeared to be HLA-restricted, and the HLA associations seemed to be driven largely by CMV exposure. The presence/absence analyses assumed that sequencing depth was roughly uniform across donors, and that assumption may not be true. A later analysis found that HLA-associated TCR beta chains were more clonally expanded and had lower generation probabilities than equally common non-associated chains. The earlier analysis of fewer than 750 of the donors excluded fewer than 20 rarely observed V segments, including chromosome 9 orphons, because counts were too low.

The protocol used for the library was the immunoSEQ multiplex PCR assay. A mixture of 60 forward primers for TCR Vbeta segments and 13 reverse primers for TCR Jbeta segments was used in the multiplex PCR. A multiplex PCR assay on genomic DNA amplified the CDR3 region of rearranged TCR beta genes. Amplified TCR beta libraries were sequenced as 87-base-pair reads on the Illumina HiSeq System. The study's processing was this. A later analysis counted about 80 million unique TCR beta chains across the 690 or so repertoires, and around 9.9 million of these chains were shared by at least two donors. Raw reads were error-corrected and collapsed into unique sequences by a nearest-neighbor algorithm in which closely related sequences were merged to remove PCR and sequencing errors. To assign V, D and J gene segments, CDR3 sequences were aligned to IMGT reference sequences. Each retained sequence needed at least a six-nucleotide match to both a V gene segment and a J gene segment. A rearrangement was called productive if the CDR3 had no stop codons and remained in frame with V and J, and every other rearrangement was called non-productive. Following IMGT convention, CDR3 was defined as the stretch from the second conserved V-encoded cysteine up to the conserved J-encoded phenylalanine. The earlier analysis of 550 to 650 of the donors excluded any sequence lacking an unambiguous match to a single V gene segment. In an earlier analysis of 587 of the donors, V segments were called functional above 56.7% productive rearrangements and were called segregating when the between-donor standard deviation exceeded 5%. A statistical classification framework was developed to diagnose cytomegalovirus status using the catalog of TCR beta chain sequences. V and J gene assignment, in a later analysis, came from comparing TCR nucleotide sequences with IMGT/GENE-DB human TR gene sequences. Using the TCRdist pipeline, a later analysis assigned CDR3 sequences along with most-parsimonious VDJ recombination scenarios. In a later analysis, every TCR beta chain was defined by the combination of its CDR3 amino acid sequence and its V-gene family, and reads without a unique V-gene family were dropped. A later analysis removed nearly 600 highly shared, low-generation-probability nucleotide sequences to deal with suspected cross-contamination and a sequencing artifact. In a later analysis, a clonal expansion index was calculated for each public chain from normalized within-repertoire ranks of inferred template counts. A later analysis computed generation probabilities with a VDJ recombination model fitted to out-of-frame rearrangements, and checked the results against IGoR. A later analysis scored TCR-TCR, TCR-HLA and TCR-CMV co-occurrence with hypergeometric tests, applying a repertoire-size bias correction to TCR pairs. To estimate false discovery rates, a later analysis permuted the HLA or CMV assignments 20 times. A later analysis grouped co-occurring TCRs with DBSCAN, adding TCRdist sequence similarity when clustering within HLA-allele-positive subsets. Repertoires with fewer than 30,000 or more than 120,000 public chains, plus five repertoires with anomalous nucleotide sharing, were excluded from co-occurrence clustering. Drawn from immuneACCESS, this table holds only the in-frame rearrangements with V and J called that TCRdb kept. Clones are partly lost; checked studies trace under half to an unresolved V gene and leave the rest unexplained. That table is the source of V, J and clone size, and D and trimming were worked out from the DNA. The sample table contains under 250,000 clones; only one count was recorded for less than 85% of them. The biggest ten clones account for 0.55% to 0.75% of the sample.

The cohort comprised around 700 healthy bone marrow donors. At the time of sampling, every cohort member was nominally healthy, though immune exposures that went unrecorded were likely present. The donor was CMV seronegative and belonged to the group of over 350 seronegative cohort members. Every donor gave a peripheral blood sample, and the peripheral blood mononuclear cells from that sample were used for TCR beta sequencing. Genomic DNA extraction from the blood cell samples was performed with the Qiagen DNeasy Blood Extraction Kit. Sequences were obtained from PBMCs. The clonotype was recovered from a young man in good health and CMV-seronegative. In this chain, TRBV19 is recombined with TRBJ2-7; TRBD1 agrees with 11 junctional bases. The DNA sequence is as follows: TGTGCCACAGTGGACAGGGGGCGACCCTACGAGCAGTACTTC. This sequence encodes CATVDRGRPYEQYF.